These 9 T cell receptor beta chains came from one sample sequenced in a study of CD8+ T cells in alopecia areata. cDNA serving as the sequencing template came from extracted, reverse transcribed RNA. The method was immunoSEQ multiplex PCR; TCRdb's version includes in-frame clones alone and lacks a portion of them. The sample contains under 150,000 clones, roughly 50% of which appear only once. The sample comprised NKG2D-low CD8+ T cells sorted from blood. Receptors originate from a human donor with alopecia areata.

This clone was counted between two and nine times. The chain employs TRBV30 and TRBJ2-1, with 8 bases lining up with TRBD1. Germline V gene sequence: CDR1 GTSNPN, CDR2 SVGIG (reference sequence). V shed 1 base, J shed 5 bases, and the junction held 4 bases outside the gene matches. The length of the CDR3 is 14 residues. The CDR3 spells CAWSDGQGDNEQFF. DNA of the CDR3: TGTGCCTGGAGTGATGGACAGGGAGACAATGAGCAGTTCTTC. Together with reference TRBV30 and TRBJ2-1, the CDR3 gives the full variable domain: SQTIHQWPATLVQPVGSPLSLECTVEGTSNPNLYWYRQAAGRGLQLLFYSVGIGQISSEVPQNLSASRPQDRQFILSSKKLLLSDSGFYLCAWSDGQGDNEQFFGPGTRLTVL.

This clone was seen a handful of times. This chain uses TRBV2 with TRBJ2-2; D is uncertain. Germline values: CDR1 SNHLY, CDR2 FYNNEI. V was cut by 4 bases and J by 7 bases, with 7 bases left in between. This CDR3 has 12 residues. Here the CDR3 reads CASSGAIGELFF. Here the CDR3 DNA reads TGTGCCAGCAGTGGGGCGATCGGGGAGCTGTTTTTT.

This clone was observed a few times. J is TRBJ2-7 and V is TRBV14; 7 bases map to TRBD2. V lost 4 bases, J lost 6 bases, and 9 bases stayed unmatched. The length of the CDR3 is 14 residues. CDR1 is SGHDN and CDR2 is FVKESK in the germline V gene. The CDR3 region is CASSPIGRELEQYF. In DNA, the CDR3 is TGTGCCAGCAGCCCCATAGGGCGGGAGCTCGAGCAGTACTTC. Looking up the rest from reference TRBV14 and TRBJ2-7 gives the full variable domain: EAGVTQFPSHSVIEKGQTVTLRCDPISGHDNLYWYRRVMGKEIKFLLHFVKESKQDESGMPNNRFLAERTGGTYSTLKVQPAELEDSGVYFCASSPIGRELEQYFGPGTRLTVT.

This clone was counted between two and nine times. The chain employs TRBV29-1 and TRBJ2-1; 9 bases agree with TRBD2. The J segment lost 0 bases and the V segment lost 8 bases, leaving 11 bases of the junction unmatched. Germline CDR1 is SQVTM and CDR2 is ANQGSEA. The CDR3 is made up of 16 amino acids. The CDR3 is CSLEGLAGRSYNEQFF. DNA of the CDR3: TGCAGCCTCGAGGGTCTAGCGGGGCGCTCCTACAATGAGCAGTTCTTC.

CDR3 region: CSATTGPSEQYF. The CDR3, as DNA: TGCAGCGCCACGACAGGGCCGAGCGAGCAGTACTTC. The chain combines TRBV29-1 with TRBJ2-7; TRBD1 matches 7 bases. This CDR3 comprises 12 residues. V dropped 7 bases and J dropped 6; count of bases not matched to a gene: 9. Germline V gives CDR1 SQVTM, CDR2 ANQGSEA.

The chain employs TRBV27 and TRBJ1-2; weak D call: TRBD1 (6 bases). Trimming pared 10 bases from V and 8 bases from J, leaving 20 bases between. The CDR3 spans 13 residues. Per germline, CDR1 MNHEY and CDR2 SMNVEV (reference sequence). CDR3: CATFNRGLSGYTF. As DNA, the CDR3 is TGTGCCACCTTCAATCGGGGGCTTAGCGGCTACACCTTC.

This clone was picked up a small number of times. The rearrangement joins TRBV29-1 to TRBJ1-2, with D unresolved. Looked up from germline, CDR1 is SQVTM and CDR2 is ANQGSEA. This CDR3 is built from 13 residues. The V end lost 3 bases, the J end lost 1 base, and 9 bases lay between the germline ends. The CDR3, as DNA: TGCAGCGTTGATGGGAGGGATAACTATGGCTACACCTTC. It encodes CSVDGRDNYGYTF.

This clone was seen a handful of times. The chain joins TRBV7-8 to TRBJ1-2, with 7 bases aligning to TRBD1. The V and J ends lost 1 base and 0 bases, in that order; junction bases with no gene match: 5. The CDR3 has 16 amino acids. Per germline, CDR1 SGHVS and CDR2 FQNEAQ. The CDR3 protein is CASSLGAGGPNYGYTF. Here the CDR3 DNA reads TGTGCCAGCAGCTTAGGTGCAGGGGGACCTAACTATGGCTACACCTTC.

This chain links TRBV9 with TRBJ2-1, with 7 bases aligning to TRBD2. CDR1 is SGDLS, CDR2 YYNGEE, per germline. V dropped 2 bases and J dropped 5; count of bases not matched to a gene: 1. The CDR3 is 13 residues long. The CDR3 is CASSVGGNNEQFF. In nucleotides, the CDR3 is TGTGCCAGCAGCGTCGGGGGGAACAATGAGCAGTTCTTC.